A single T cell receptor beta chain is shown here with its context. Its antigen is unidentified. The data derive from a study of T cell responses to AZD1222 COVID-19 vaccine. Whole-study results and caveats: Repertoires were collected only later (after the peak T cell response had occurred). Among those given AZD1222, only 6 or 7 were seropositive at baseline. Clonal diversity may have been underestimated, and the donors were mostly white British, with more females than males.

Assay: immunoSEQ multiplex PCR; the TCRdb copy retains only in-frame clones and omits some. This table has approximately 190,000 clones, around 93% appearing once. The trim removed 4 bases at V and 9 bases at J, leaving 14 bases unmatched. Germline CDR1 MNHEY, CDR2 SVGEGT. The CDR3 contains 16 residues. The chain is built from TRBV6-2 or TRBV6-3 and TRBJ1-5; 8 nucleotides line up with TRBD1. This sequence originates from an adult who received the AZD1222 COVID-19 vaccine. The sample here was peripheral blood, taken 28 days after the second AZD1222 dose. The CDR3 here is CASSFADRAPPRPQHF. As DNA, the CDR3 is TGTGCCAGCAGTTTCGCGGACAGGGCTCCCCCCAGGCCCCAGCATTTT.